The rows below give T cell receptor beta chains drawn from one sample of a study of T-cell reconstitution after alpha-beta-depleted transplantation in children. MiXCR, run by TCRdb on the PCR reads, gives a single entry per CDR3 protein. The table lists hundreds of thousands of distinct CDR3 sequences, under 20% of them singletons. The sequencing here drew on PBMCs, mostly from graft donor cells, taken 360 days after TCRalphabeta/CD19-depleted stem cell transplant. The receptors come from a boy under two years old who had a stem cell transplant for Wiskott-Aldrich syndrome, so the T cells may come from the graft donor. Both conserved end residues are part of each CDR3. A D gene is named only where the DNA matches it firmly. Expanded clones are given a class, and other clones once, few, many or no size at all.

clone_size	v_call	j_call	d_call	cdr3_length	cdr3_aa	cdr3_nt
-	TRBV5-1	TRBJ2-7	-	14	CASRQNRDPDEQYF	TGCGCCAGCAGGCAAAACAGGGACCCGGATGAGCAGTACTTC
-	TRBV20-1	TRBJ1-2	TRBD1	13	CSATDRLGYGYTF	TGCAGTGCTACGGACAGGTTGGGCTATGGCTACACCTTC
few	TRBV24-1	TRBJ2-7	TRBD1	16	CATSEGPGTGRYEQYF	TGTGCCACCAGTGAGGGCCCCGGGACAGGGCGCTACGAGCAGTACTTC
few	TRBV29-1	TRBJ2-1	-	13	CSVDKATLNEQFF	TGCAGCGTTGATAAGGCTACGCTCAATGAGCAGTTCTTC
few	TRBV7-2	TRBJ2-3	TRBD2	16	CASSLGTSGPADTQYF	TGTGCCAGCAGCTTAGGGACTAGCGGCCCCGCAGATACGCAGTATTTT
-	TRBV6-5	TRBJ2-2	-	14	CASSYSEVGGELFF	TGTGCCAGCAGTTACTCTGAAGTTGGCGGGGAGCTGTTTTTT
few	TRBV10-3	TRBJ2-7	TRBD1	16	CAISESGTAGIHEQYF	TGTGCCATCAGTGAGTCCGGGACAGCCGGCATCCACGAGCAGTACTTC
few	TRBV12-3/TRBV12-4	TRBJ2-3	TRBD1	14	CASSSRQGVDTQYF	TGTGCCAGCAGTTCTCGACAGGGAGTAGATACGCAGTATTTT
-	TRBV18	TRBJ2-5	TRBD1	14	CASSPLQGKETQYF	TGTGCCAGCTCACCACTACAGGGGAAAGAGACCCAGTACTTC
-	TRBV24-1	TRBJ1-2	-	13	CATSDGGPYGYTF	TGTGCCACCAGTGACGGGGGCCCCTATGGCTACACCTTC
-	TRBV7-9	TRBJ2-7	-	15	CASSFGLTPSYEQYF	TGTGCCAGCAGCTTTGGCCTCACACCCTCCTACGAGCAGTACTTC
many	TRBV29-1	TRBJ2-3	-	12	CSHNGGTDTQYF	TGCAGCCACAACGGAGGGACAGATACGCAGTATTTT
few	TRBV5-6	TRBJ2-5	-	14	CASSLITVQETQYF	TGTGCCAGCAGCTTGATAACAGTCCAAGAGACCCAGTACTTC
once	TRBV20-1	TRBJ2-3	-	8	CSAMGQYF	TGCAGTGCAATGGGGCAGTATTTT
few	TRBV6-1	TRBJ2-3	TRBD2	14	CASRWTSGSDTQYF	TGTGCCAGCAGGTGGACTAGCGGTTCAGATACGCAGTATTTT
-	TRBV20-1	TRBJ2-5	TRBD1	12	CSPGQGWETQYF	TGCAGTCCCGGACAGGGGTGGGAGACCCAGTACTTC